This T cell receptor (beta chain) is drawn from a study of CD8+CD57+ T cells in acquired aplastic anemia. Study findings and constraints: Fewer than 35 sequences, all CD8+ CDR3, were shared between patients and controls.

The CDR3 runs to 12 residues. The germline gives CDR1 SGHTA, CDR2 FQGNSA. V was clipped by 5 bases and J by 4 bases, with 6 bases between them. Sequencing involved patients with CD8+CD57+ cell expansion previously shown by flow cytometry. TCR beta VDJ and CDR3 were profiled, and genomic DNA was the template. TCRdb independently ran MiXCR on the reads; one entry per CDR3 protein. The sample has 200,000 to 250,000 distinct CDR3 sequences; 55% to 65% are singletons. This clonotype was recorded a few times. Its antigen is currently unknown. Material for sequencing was sorted CD4+, CD8+, or CD8+CD57+ T cells (not recorded which) from PBMCs. This sequence originates from a human donor with aplastic anemia. This chain uses TRBV7-2 with TRBJ2-1; no reliable D call. Here the CDR3 DNA reads TGTGCCAGCAGCGTTCTGTACAATGAGCAGTTCTTC. This encodes CASSVLYNEQFF.